These 4 T cell receptor beta chains came from one sample sequenced in a study of beta chain features in type 1 diabetes. Findings of the study overall: TCRB CDR3 length was moderately but significantly reduced in all four CD4+ subsets of Type 1 diabetes patients.

No antigen is known for these receptors. What was sequenced were expressed TCRB transcripts, since all of the isolated RNA had been reverse transcribed. Clones were sequenced by immunoSEQ multiplex PCR, and TCRdb holds only the in-frame ones, with some missing. The sample shows 250,000 to 300,000 clones, around 25% of them seen only once. The specimen was naive CD4+ T cells from blood. These receptors all stem from a woman in her 30s with type 1 diabetes.

This clone was recorded a few times. V gene TRBV30 combines with J gene TRBJ2-3; 9 positions match TRBD1. Germline assignment: CDR1 GTSNPN and CDR2 SVGIG (reference sequence). With V trimmed by 5 bases and J by 3 bases, 3 bases remained unmatched. This CDR3 comprises 13 residues. The CDR3 nucleotides are TGTGCCTGGGCGGGACAGGGTACAGATACGCAGTATTTT. It codes for CAWAGQGTDTQYF.

This chain joins TRBV28 and TRBJ1-2; possibly TRBD1 for D (5 bases). Germline-derived CDR1 and CDR2 are MDHEN and SYDVKM. V lost 3 bases and J 6 bases, leaving 14 bases between the germline ends. The CDR3 is 14 residues long. The CDR3 DNA follows: TGTGCCAGCAGTTTGGCGACAGCATTCGATGGCTACACCTTC. Protein sequence: CASSLATAFDGYTF.

The genes are TRBV7-8 and TRBJ1-1; no firm D call. CDR1 and CDR2 (germline): SGHVS, FQNEAQ. Trimming took 0 bases from V and 1 from J, leaving 9 bases between them. The CDR3 consists of 15 residues. The CDR3 nucleotides read TGTGCCAGCAGCTTAGCGGCACAGCAGAACACTGAAGCTTTCTTT. Protein product: CASSLAAQQNTEAFF.

This clone showed up just a few times. The rearrangement joins TRBV15 to TRBJ2-3; D remains unclear. The CDR3 totals 16 residues. Germline V CDR1 and CDR2: LNHNV, YYDKDF (reference sequence). Trimming removed 0 bases at V and 1 base at J, with 11 bases between. DNA of the CDR3: TGTGCCACCAGCAGAGATCGCCGGAGAGGCACAGATACGCAGTATTTT. Encoded protein: CATSRDRRRGTDTQYF.